These 19 T cell receptor beta chains originate from one sample sequenced in a study of T cell responses to AZD1222 COVID-19 vaccine. TCRdb's copy holds only in-frame clones and misses some; the assay was immunoSEQ multiplex PCR. Here the sample spans more than 110,000 clones, roughly 91% being singletons. The source was peripheral blood, collected on day 0 of AZD1222 vaccination. These receptors were taken from an adult in good health.

The chain links TRBV19 to TRBJ1-6; the D gene is possibly TRBD1 (5 bases). Trimming took 8 bases from V and 3 from J, leaving 8 bases between them. CDR1 and CDR2 from the germline V gene are LNHDA and SQIVND (reference sequence). The CDR3 covers 13 residues. The CDR3 loop reads CASQTDYNSPLHF. The DNA of the CDR3 is TGTGCCAGTCAGACAGACTATAATTCACCCCTCCACTTT. Full variable domain (outside the CDR3, taken from reference TRBV19 and TRBJ1-6): DGGITQSPKYLFRKEGQNVTLSCEQNLNHDAMYWYRQDPGQGLRLIYYSQIVNDFQKGDIAEGYSVSREKKESFPLTVTSAQKNPTAFYLCASQTDYNSPLHFGNGTRLTVT.

The genes are TRBV7-9 and TRBJ2-5; D gene uncertain. This CDR3 has 12 amino acids. Trimming pared 1 base from V and 6 bases from J, leaving 6 bases between. Per germline, CDR1 SEHNR and CDR2 FQNEAQ (reference sequence). The CDR3 spells CASSLGSQTQYF. CDR3 nucleotides: TGTGCCAGCAGCTTAGGGTCCCAGACCCAGTACTTC.

As DNA, the CDR3 is TGTGCCAGTAGTATATCCAGACTTAGCAATCAGCCCCAGCATTTT. It encodes CASSISRLSNQPQHF. This chain joins TRBV19 and TRBJ1-5; D is uncertain. Germline V gene sequence: CDR1 LNHDA, CDR2 SQIVND (reference sequence). Trimming cost V 2 bases and J 0 bases, with 8 bases left between them. The CDR3 sequence is 15 residues long.

V and J are TRBV2 and TRBJ1-6, with 8 positions matching TRBD1. Per the germline V gene, CDR1 is SNHLY and CDR2 is FYNNEI. V lost 5 bases and J lost 6; bases outside the gene matches: 6. There are 15 residues in the CDR3. The CDR3 protein is CASSWDRPPNSPLHF. For the CDR3, the DNA is TGTGCCAGCAGTTGGGACAGGCCACCTAATTCACCCCTCCACTTT.

V is TRBV5-6 and J is TRBJ1-3; 9 bases line up with TRBD1. Trimming cost V 3 bases and J 1 base; bases outside gene matches: 14. The germline V gene encodes CDR1 SGHDT and CDR2 YYEEEE. The CDR3 extends over 19 amino acids. The CDR3 region is CASSYWLWTGVGSGNTIYF. As DNA, the CDR3 is TGTGCCAGCAGCTATTGGTTGTGGACAGGGGTAGGATCTGGAAACACCATATATTTT.

The chain carries TRBV27 and TRBJ2-7, with TRBD1 matching 11 bases. Per germline, CDR1 MNHEY and CDR2 SMNVEV (reference sequence). V shed 5 bases and J 4 bases; nucleotides not matched to a gene: 7. The CDR3 is made up of 15 amino acids. The CDR3 reads CASSPGTGGSYEQYF. The CDR3 DNA reads as TGTGCCAGCAGTCCCGGGACAGGGGGAAGTTACGAGCAGTACTTC.

The J gene is TRBJ1-5, the V gene TRBV5-8; 10 positions match TRBD1. The germline gives CDR1 SGHTS, CDR2 YDEGEE. This CDR3 spans 18 amino acids. The ends lost 4 bases at V and 5 bases at J; junction bases unmatched: 15. The chain's CDR3 is CASSDRRDRGILDQPQHF. The CDR3 DNA reads as TGTGCCAGCAGCGACCGCCGGGACAGGGGTATTTTGGATCAGCCCCAGCATTTT.

V gene TRBV5-1 combines with J gene TRBJ2-2, with D uncertain. With 0 bases removed from V and 3 bases from J, the gap between germline ends came to 6 bases. This CDR3 is built from 14 residues. The V gene's germline CDR1 is SGHRS and CDR2 YFSETQ. The CDR3 DNA reads TGCGCCAGCAGCTTGGAGCGTTACACCGGGGAGCTGTTTTTT. Protein sequence: CASSLERYTGELFF.

V gene TRBV3-1 (or the pseudogene TRBV3-2) combines with J gene TRBJ2-7, with D possibly TRBD1 on 5 matching bases. Germline CDR1 is LGHDT and CDR2 is YNNKEL (reference sequence). The V and J ends lost 0 bases and 7 bases respectively, with 13 bases between them. The CDR3 totals 14 residues. The CDR3 coding sequence is TGTGCCAGCAGCCAAGATTGGGCAGGGCGGGAGCAGTACTTC. Translating gives CASSQDWAGREQYF.

The genes are TRBV27 and TRBJ2-7, with TRBD2 matching 7 bases. The CDR3 has 13 residues. Germline assignment: CDR1 MNHEY and CDR2 SMNVEV (reference sequence). Losses at the gene ends were 4 bases for V and 6 bases for J; bases not matched to a gene: 6. The CDR3 sequence is CASSWVGEGEQYF. The CDR3 region has the DNA TGTGCCAGCAGTTGGGTAGGGGAGGGCGAGCAGTACTTC.

The J gene is TRBJ2-2, the V gene TRBV3-1 (or the pseudogene TRBV3-2); 7 bases map to TRBD1. Per the germline V gene, CDR1 is LGHDT and CDR2 is YNNKEL (reference sequence). This CDR3 has 17 residues. V shed 7 bases, J shed 4 bases, and the junction held 15 bases outside the gene matches. DNA of the CDR3: TGTGCCAGCAATCCGAACGCCGGGACAGTCTCCACCGGGGAGCTGTTTTTT. The encoded protein is CASNPNAGTVSTGELFF.

The V gene is TRBV21-1, the J gene TRBJ2-3; TRBD2 is taken as the D call from the table, unchecked against the DNA. TRBV21-1 is flagged as a pseudogene. The CDR3 length is 16 residues. In DNA form, the CDR3 reads TGTGCCAGCAGCAAAGCGCAGGGACTAGCCTCAGATACGCAGTATTTT. As protein: CASSKAQGLASDTQYF.

A single count supports this clone. The CDR3 region is CSVGWRVPSYEQYF. CDR3 sequence (DNA): TGCAGCGTTGGATGGCGGGTGCCCTCCTACGAGCAGTACTTC. The V call is TRBV29-1, the J call TRBJ2-7; D is perhaps TRBD2 (5 bases). Between the trimmed V and J ends, which lost 4 bases and 0 bases, there was a span of 13 bases. Germline CDR1 and CDR2: SQVTM and ANQGSEA. The CDR3 totals 14 residues.

The rearrangement joins TRBV7-2 to TRBJ2-5; TRBD2 matches 7 bases. Trimming took 5 bases from V and 5 from J; bases not matched to a gene: 5. This CDR3 contains 13 residues. CDR1 SGHTA and CDR2 FQGNSA come from the germline V gene. CDR3 sequence: CASSRGGRETQYF. CDR3 sequence (DNA): TGTGCCAGCAGCCGCGGGGGAAGGGAGACCCAGTACTTC. Using reference TRBV7-2 and TRBJ2-5 for the parts outside the CDR3, the full variable domain is GAGVSQSPSNKVTEKGKDVELRCDPISGHTALYWYRQSLGQGLEFLIYFQGNSAPDKSGLPSDRFSAERTGGSVSTLTIQRTQQEDSAVYLCASSRGGRETQYFGPGTRLLVL.

The rearrangement joins TRBV2 to TRBJ2-6, with D possibly being TRBD2 (5 bases). Germline V gene data show CDR1 as SNHLY and CDR2 as FYNNEI. The CDR3 runs 16 residues. Trimming stripped 3 bases from V and 0 bases from J, with 9 bases between. The CDR3 DNA follows: TGTGCCAGCAGTGAGGGGAGACGCTCTGGGGCCAACGTCCTGACTTTC. This translates into CASSEGRRSGANVLTF.

J is TRBJ2-3 and V is TRBV5-1, with 12 positions matching TRBD2. CDR1 and CDR2 from the germline V gene are SGHRS and YFSETQ. V lost 4 bases and J lost 4; bases outside the gene matches: 7. The CDR3 totals 16 residues. The CDR3 loop reads CASSAPLAGGSDTQYF. CDR3 coding DNA: TGCGCCAGCAGCGCCCCACTAGCGGGGGGTTCAGATACGCAGTATTTT.

The CDR3 region is CASSYSWGRQPQHF. The CDR3, as DNA: TGTGCCAGCAGTTACTCCTGGGGGAGACAGCCCCAGCATTTT. The chain recombines TRBV6-5 with TRBJ1-5; tentative D call: TRBD1 (5 bases). The germline V gene has CDR1 MNHEY and CDR2 SVGAGI. V lost 0 bases to trimming and J lost 7 bases, with 10 bases between them. CDR3 length: 14 amino acids.

The rearrangement uses TRBV5-1 and TRBJ2-2; D may be TRBD2 (6 bases). The CDR3 length is 15 residues. Germline assignment: CDR1 SGHRS and CDR2 YFSETQ. The ends were cut back, 5 bases at V and 1 base at J, with 12 bases in the middle. The CDR3 sequence is CASSWDSQNTGELFF. In DNA, the CDR3 is TGCGCCAGCAGTTGGGACTCTCAGAACACCGGGGAGCTGTTTTTT.

The chain has TRBV7-9 and TRBJ1-3; 7 bases line up with TRBD1. The CDR3 length is 15 residues. Trimming removed 5 bases from V and 0 bases from J; junction bases left unmatched: 4. The germline V gene encodes CDR1 SEHNR and CDR2 FQNEAQ (reference sequence). CDR3 loop: CASSPRGPSGNTIYF. Written as DNA, the CDR3 is TGTGCCAGCAGCCCAAGGGGGCCCTCTGGAAACACCATATATTTT.